These T cell receptor beta chains were read from a single sample in a study of cytomegalovirus exposure and HLA in healthy donors. Profiled with immunoSEQ multiplex PCR; TCRdb holds only in-frame clones, not every one. The clone table shows 100,000 to 150,000 clones, with the ten largest holding around 2.2%. The sample comprised PBMCs. Source of these receptors: a man aged 35 to 55 in good health and CMV-seronegative. Both conserved end residues are part of each CDR3. The D gene is left open where the match is weak.

d_call	j_call	v_call	cdr3_nt	cdr3_aa
NA	TRBJ1-1	TRBV6-6	TGTGCCAGCAGTCCGCCGGGGGTGTTGGACACTGAAGCTTTCTTT	CASSPPGVLDTEAFF
TRBD2	TRBJ2-1	TRBV10-3	TGTGCCATCAGTGAGTTCGGGGGGGAGAATGAGCAGTTCTTC	CAISEFGGENEQFF
TRBD2	TRBJ2-5	TRBV30	TGTGCCTGGAGTAAGCCTAGCGGGACTAGCGGGAGTTTCGCCCGGACCCAGTACTTC	CAWSKPSGTSGSFARTQYF
NA	TRBJ2-7	TRBV6-5	TGTGCCAGCAGCCTAGGCAGCGACTCCTACGAGCAGTACTTC	CASSLGSDSYEQYF
NA	TRBJ2-7	TRBV4-2	TGTGCCAGCAGCCAAGAGGGACTCCCAACCTACGAGCAGTACTTC	CASSQEGLPTYEQYF
TRBD1	TRBJ2-5	TRBV19	TGTGCCAGTAGTATCGGACAGGGAAAAGAGACCCAGTACTTC	CASSIGQGKETQYF
TRBD1	TRBJ2-1	TRBV10-3	TGTGCCTCAGCAGGGGGCCTGAGCTCCTACAATGAGCAGTTCTTC	CASAGGLSSYNEQFF
TRBD1	TRBJ2-1	TRBV5-6	TGTGCCAGCAGCAGGGGGCGAACCTACAATGAGCAGTTCTTC	CASSRGRTYNEQFF
NA	TRBJ1-2	TRBV6-5	TGTGCCAGCAGCGAACAGGGTTTAGCTAACTATGGCTACACCTTC	CASSEQGLANYGYTF
TRBD1	TRBJ2-3	TRBV2	TGTGCCAGCAGCCCCTACCATCTCCGGGACAGGGGTGTGGATACGCAGTATTTT	CASSPYHLRDRGVDTQYF
NA	TRBJ2-6	TRBV28	TGTGCCAGCAGCCGCCTCGCGCTTCGGGGGGCCAACGTCCTGACTTTC	CASSRLALRGANVLTF
TRBD2	TRBJ2-1	TRBV7-9	TGTGCCAGCATCCGACCTCGCGCGGGAGGATCTTACAATGAGCAGTTCTTC	CASIRPRAGGSYNEQFF